Below are 4 T cell receptor beta chains sequenced from a single sample in a study of CD8 T cells in Susac syndrome. An input of 0.5 to 1 ug of RNA was subjected to reverse transcription using random hexamers. One entry per CDR3 protein results from TCRdb running MiXCR on the immunoSEQ multiplex PCR reads. The data contain tens of thousands of distinct CDR3 sequences, around 93% of them singletons. Material for sequencing was CD8+ T cells from PBMCs. All receptors come from a human donor with Susac syndrome.

The chain has TRBV27 and TRBJ1-6; maybe TRBD1 (6 bases). V was shortened by 0 bases and J by 9 bases, with 9 bases between the two germline ends. CDR1 and CDR2 (germline): MNHEY, SMNVEV (reference sequence). The CDR3 is 14 amino acids. The CDR3 DNA follows: TGTGCCAGCAGTTTATCAAGAGGGGGTTCACCCCTCCACTTT. Its translation: CASSLSRGGSPLHF.

The gene calls are TRBV28 and TRBJ2-2, with 9 bases matching TRBD1. Trimming at V came to 5 bases and at J to 7 bases, leaving 8 bases not matched to a gene. The V gene's germline CDR1 is MDHEN and CDR2 SYDVKM. The CDR3 spans 15 residues. Here the CDR3 DNA reads TGTGCCAGCAGTGGGCGGACAGGGGACTTCGGGGAGCTGTTTTTT. Protein sequence: CASSGRTGDFGELFF.

V is TRBV7-3 and J is TRBJ2-1; 8 bases map to TRBD1. The CDR3 length is 15 residues. The J segment lost 11 bases and the V segment lost 2 bases, leaving 11 bases of the junction unmatched. Germline CDR1 and CDR2: SGHTA and FQGTGA. CDR3 protein: CASSLHPQDRDKQFF. Written as DNA, the CDR3 is TGTGCCAGCAGCTTACACCCTCAGGACAGGGACAAGCAGTTCTTC. Drawing the rest from reference TRBV7-3 and TRBJ2-1, the complete variable domain is GAGVSQTPSNKVTEKGKYVELRCDPISGHTALYWYRQSLGQGPEFLIYFQGTGAADDSGLPNDRFFAVRPEGSVSTLKIQRTERGDSAVYLCASSLHPQDRDKQFFGPGTRLTVL.

V gene TRBV5-4 combines with J gene TRBJ1-2; tentative D call: TRBD1 (6 bases). V was trimmed by 7 bases and J by 1 base, leaving 11 bases between them. CDR1 and CDR2 (germline): SGHNT, YYREEE (reference sequence). The CDR3 runs 13 residues. The CDR3 nucleotides read TGTGCCAGCGGACCGGACAGTAACTATGGCTACACCTTC. It yields the protein CASGPDSNYGYTF.